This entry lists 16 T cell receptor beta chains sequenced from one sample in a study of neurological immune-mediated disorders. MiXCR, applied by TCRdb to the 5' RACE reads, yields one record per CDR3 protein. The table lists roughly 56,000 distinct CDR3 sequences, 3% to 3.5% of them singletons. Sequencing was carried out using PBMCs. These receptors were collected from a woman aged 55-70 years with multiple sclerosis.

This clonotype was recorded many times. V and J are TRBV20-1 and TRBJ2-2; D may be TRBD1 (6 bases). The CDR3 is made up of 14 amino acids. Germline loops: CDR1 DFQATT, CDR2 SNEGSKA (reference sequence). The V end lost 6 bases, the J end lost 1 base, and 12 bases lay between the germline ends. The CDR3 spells CSAPLTGNTGELFF. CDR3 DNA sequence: TGCAGTGCCCCCTTGACAGGGAACACCGGGGAGCTGTTTTTT.

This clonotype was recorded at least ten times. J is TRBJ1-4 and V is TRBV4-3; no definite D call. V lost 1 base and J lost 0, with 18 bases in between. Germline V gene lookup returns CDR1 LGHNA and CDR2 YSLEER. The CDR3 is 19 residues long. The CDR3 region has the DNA TGCGCCAGCAGCCAAGGGTTGGGATCCGGCAGCCCAACTAATGAAAAACTGTTTTTT. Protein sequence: CASSQGLGSGSPTNEKLFF.

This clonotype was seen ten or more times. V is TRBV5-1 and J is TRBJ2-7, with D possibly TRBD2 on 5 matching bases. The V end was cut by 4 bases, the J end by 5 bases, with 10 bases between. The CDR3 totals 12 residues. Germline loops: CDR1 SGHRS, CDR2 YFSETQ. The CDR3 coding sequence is TGCGCCAGCAGCCCCCGGGGTGACGAGCAGTACTTC. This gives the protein CASSPRGDEQYF.

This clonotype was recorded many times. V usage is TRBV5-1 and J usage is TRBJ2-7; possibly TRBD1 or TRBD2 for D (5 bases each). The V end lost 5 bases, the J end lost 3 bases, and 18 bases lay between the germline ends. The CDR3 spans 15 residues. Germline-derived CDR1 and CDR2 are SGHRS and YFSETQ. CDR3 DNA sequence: TGCGCCAGCAGTCGGGGCAGCTCTCCTCGCTACGAGCAGTACTTC. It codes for CASSRGSSPRYEQYF.

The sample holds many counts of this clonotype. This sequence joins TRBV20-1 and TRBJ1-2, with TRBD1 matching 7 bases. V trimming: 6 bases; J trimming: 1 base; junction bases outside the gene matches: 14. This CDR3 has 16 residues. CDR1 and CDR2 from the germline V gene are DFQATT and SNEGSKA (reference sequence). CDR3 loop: CSARPNGQAINYGYTF. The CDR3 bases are TGCAGTGCCAGGCCCAACGGACAGGCCATTAACTATGGCTACACCTTC.

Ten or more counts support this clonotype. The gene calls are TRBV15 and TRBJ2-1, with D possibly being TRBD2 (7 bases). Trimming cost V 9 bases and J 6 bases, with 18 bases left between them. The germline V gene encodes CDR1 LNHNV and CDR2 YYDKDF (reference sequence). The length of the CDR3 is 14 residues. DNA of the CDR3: TGTGCCACTAGGCGGGGGCCCCCTCTCAATGAGCAGTTCTTC. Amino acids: CATRRGPPLNEQFF.

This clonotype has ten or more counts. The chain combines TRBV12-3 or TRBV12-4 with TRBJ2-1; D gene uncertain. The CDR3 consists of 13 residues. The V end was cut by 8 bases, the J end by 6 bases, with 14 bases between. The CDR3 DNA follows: TGTGCCAGCGGCCAGCCGACGGGCAATGAGCAGTTCTTC. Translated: CASGQPTGNEQFF.

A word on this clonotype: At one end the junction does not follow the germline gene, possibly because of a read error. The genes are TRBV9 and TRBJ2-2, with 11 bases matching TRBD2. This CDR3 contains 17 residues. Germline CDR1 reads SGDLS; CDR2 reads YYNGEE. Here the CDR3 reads CASSLEGLAANTGALFF. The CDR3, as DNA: TGTGCCAGCAGCCTAGAGGGACTAGCGGCGAACACCGGGGCGCTGTTTTTT.

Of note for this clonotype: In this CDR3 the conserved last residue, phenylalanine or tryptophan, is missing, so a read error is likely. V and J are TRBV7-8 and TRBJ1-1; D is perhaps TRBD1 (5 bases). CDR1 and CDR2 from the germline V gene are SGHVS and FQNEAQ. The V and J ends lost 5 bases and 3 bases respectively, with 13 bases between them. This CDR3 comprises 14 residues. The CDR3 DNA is TGTGCCAGCAGCCCCAACAGGCTTTACACTGAAGCTTTCTCT. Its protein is CASSPNRLYTEAFS.

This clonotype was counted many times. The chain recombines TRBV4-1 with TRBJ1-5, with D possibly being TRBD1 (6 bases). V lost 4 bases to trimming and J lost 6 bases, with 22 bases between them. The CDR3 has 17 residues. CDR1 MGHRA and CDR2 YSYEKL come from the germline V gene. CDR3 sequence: CASSRGGLVRGFQPQHF. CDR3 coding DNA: TGCGCCAGCAGCCGAGGGGGTCTCGTAAGGGGGTTTCAGCCCCAGCATTTT.

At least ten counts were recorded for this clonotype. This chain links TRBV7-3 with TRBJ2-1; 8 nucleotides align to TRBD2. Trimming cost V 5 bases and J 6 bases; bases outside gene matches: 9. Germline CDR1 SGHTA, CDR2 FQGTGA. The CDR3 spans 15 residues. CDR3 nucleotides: TGTGCCAGCAGCCGGGGGGGGGAGGTAGGCAATGAGCAGTTCTTC. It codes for CASSRGGEVGNEQFF.

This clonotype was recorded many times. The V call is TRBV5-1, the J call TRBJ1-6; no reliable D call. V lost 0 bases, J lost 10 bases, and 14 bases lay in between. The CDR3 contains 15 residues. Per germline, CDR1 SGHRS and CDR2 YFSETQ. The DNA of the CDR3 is TGCGCCAGCAGCTTGGAGAGGGATCGAGGGTCACCCCTCCACTTT. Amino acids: CASSLERDRGSPLHF. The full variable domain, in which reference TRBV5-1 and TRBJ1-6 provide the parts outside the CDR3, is KAGVTQTPRYLIKTRGQQVTLSCSPISGHRSVSWYQQTPGQGLQFLFEYFSETQRNKGNFPGRFSGRQFSNSRSEMNVSTLELGDSALYLCASSLERDRGSPLHFGNGTRLTVT.

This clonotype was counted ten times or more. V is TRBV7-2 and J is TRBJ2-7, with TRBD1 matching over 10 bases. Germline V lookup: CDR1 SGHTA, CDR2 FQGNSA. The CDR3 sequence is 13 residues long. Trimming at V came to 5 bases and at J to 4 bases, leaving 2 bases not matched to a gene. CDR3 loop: CASSMGQGYEQYF. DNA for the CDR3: TGTGCCAGCAGCATGGGACAGGGGTACGAGCAGTACTTC.

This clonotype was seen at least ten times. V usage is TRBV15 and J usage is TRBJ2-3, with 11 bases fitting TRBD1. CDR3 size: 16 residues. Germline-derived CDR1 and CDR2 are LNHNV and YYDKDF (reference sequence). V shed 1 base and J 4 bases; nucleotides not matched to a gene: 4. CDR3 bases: TGTGCCACCAGCAGAGCTCCGGGACAGGGGGCAGATACGCAGTATTTT. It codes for CATSRAPGQGADTQYF. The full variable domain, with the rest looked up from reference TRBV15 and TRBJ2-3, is DAMVIQNPRYQVTQFGKPVTLSCSQTLNHNVMYWYQQKSSQAPKLLFHYYDKDFNNEADTPDNFQSRRPNTSFCFLDIRSPGLGDTAMYLCATSRAPGQGADTQYFGPGTRLTVL.

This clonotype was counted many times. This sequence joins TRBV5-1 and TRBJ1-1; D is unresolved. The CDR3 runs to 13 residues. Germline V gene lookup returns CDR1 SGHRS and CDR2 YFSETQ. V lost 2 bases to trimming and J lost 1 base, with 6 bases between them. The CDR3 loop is CASSFTENTEAFF. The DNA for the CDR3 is TGCGCCAGCAGCTTTACAGAGAACACTGAAGCTTTCTTT.

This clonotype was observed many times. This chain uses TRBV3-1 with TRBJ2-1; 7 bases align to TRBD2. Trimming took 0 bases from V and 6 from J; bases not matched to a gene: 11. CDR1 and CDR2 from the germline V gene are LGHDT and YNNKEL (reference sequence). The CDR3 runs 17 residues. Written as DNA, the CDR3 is TGTGCCAGCAGCCAAGACAGGTCCTGGCGGGAGTCCAATGAGCAGTTCTTC. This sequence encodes CASSQDRSWRESNEQFF.